This TCR beta chain was sequenced in a study of OX40 agonist ivuxolimab in advanced cancers. With respect to the entire study: The costimulatory receptor OX40 (CD134) was targeted by ivuxolimab, a fully human IgG2 agonistic monoclonal antibody. Intravenous ivuxolimab was administered to patients every 2 weeks at six dose levels: 0.01, 0.1, 0.3, 1.5, 3 and 10 mg/kg. Of the 50 to 55 dose-escalation patients, hepatocellular carcinoma was present in approximately 20, melanoma in some 15, renal cell carcinoma in 9 and head and neck cancer in 9. The dose-escalation cohort was almost 85% male with a mean age of approximately 60 years, ranging from roughly 23 to 79. Prior anti-PD-1, anti-PD-L1 or anti-CTLA-4 therapy was permitted, and 40% to 50% of dose-escalation patients had received checkpoint inhibitors. Partial responses occurred in three dose-escalation patients, of whom one had hepatocellular carcinoma and two had cutaneous melanoma. The point of sequencing TCRbeta in the periphery was to test whether ivuxolimab changed TCR sequence diversity and drove clonal T-cell expansion. The paper describes the monotherapy dose-escalation part (N ≈ 50 patients) of the phase I trial of ivuxolimab. Broad study findings and their caveats: In the 0.1-3.0 mg/kg groups, partial responders were among the patients with the lowest normalized peripheral clonal expansion, particularly in CD8+ T cells. At doses of 0.1 to 3.0 mg/kg, clonal expansion of both CD4+ and CD8+ T cells in blood was seen between baseline and week 6. After ivuxolimab, more expanded clones were found on average in CD8+ T cells than in CD4+ T cells. Low levels of normalized T-cell clonal expansion were also seen in some patients who did not respond. Antigen specificity was not determined for the clonally expanded peripheral T cells.

A word on this clone: The antigen this receptor binds is unknown. Base qualities are not at hand, and no much larger clone is one base apart.

V loses 4 bases, J loses 4 bases, and the germline ends lie 19 bases apart. In the germline V gene (reference sequence), CDR1 corresponds to PRHDT and CDR2 to FYEKMQ. There are 16 amino acids in the CDR3, from cysteine to phenylalanine inclusive. Kept here is only the CDR3 DNA, which spans 48 bases and is read in frame from base 1. The trial excluded patients who had a history of autoimmune disease or who were on systemic immunosuppression. In every dose cohort, peripheral blood was drawn for TCR sequencing at baseline, cycle 4 day 1, and cycle 7 day 1. Samples were obtained from an open-label, multicenter, first-in-human phase I dose-escalation trial of ivuxolimab. Adults with locally advanced or metastatic head and neck squamous cell, hepatocellular, melanoma or renal cell carcinoma were enrolled in the trial. Before TCR sequencing, CD4+ T cells and CD8+ T cells from peripheral blood were sorted into separate populations.

For sequencing of the TCRbeta CDR3 region, genomic DNA was extracted from the sorted cells. The immunoSEQ Assay was used to sequence the TCRbeta CDR3 regions. Drawn from immuneACCESS, this table holds only the in-frame rearrangements with V and J called that TCRdb kept. Clones are partly lost; checked studies trace under half to an unresolved V gene and leave the rest unexplained. Counted in this sample were about 54,000 clones; approximately 90% of them appeared once. Roughly 13% of the sample is taken by the ten largest. This TCR came from an adult with an advanced solid tumor such as melanoma, head and neck, liver or kidney cancer. The chain was built from TRBV13 and TRBJ1-2; the best D guess is TRBD1, with 6 bases matching. Sequencing used CD4+ or CD8+ T cells sorted from blood, obtained in a trial of the OX40 agonist ivuxolimab. CDR3 protein: CASSSLLGGRGYGYTF. The DNA is TGTGCCAGCAGCTCGCTTTTGGGGGGGCGAGGCTATGGCTACACCTTC.